This TCR beta chain was sequenced during a study of blood T cells in healthy people across ages. Study outcomes and limitations: The donors' CMV status was not determined, possibly confounding changes in expanded clonotypes.

A second roughly 6 to 11 cycle PCR used barcoded and J-beta primers. TCRdb re-derived calls from the 5' RACE reads in MiXCR, one entry per CDR3 protein. The table records about 1.6 million distinct CDR3 sequences, roughly a third of them present only once. Between the trimmed V and J ends, which lost 10 bases and 3 bases, there was a span of 17 bases. This CDR3 contains 14 residues. Concerning this clonotype: Its antigen remains unknown.

The TCR sequence derives from a woman in her thirties in good health. The V and J genes are TRBV12-3 or TRBV12-4 and TRBJ2-3; D may be TRBD1 or TRBD2 (5 bases each). Sequenced: blood. CDR3 loop: CATTFEGMTDTQYF. In DNA form, the CDR3 reads TGTGCCACCACGTTTGAGGGGATGACAGATACGCAGTATTTT.